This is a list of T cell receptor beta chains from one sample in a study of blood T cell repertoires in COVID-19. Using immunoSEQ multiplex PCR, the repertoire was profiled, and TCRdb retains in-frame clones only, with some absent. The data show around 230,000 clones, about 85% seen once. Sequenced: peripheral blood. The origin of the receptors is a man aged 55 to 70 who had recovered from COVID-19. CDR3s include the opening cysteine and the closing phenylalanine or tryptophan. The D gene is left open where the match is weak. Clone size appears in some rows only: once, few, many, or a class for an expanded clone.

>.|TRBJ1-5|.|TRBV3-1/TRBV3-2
CASSQQKGTVSNQPQHF
TGTGCCAGCAGCCAACAAAAGGGGACTGTTAGCAATCAGCCCCAGCATTTT
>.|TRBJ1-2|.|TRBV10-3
CAISEGGEGLSYGYTF
TGTGCCATCAGTGAGGGGGGGGAAGGATTAAGCTATGGCTACACCTTC
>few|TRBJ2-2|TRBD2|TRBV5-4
CASSRSSGGPGGELFF
TGTGCCAGCAGCCGGTCTAGCGGGGGGCCTGGCGGGGAGCTGTTTTTT
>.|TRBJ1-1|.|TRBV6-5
CASTREGEAFF
TGTGCCAGCACGAGGGAGGGGGAAGCTTTCTTT
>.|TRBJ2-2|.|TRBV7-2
CASSLSKGVVTGELFF
TGTGCCAGCAGCTTAAGTAAGGGGGTCGTCACCGGGGAGCTGTTTTTT
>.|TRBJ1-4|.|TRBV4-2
CASSQLGAIEVGEKLFF
TGTGCCAGCAGCCAATTGGGCGCGATCGAAGTGGGTGAAAAACTGTTTTTT
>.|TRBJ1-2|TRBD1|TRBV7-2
CASSPRTGVIRNYGYTF
TGTGCCAGCAGCCCCCGGACAGGAGTTATTAGAAACTATGGCTACACCTTC
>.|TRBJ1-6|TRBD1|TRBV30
CAWSVRDRLSGSPLHF
TGTGCCTGGAGTGTCCGGGACAGACTCTCCGGGTCACCCCTCCACTTT
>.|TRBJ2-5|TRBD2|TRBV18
CASRGEETQYF
TGTGCCAGCCGGGGGGAAGAGACCCAGTACTTC
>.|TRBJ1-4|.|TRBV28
CASCVATNEKLFF
TGTGCCAGCTGCGTTGCAACTAATGAAAAACTGTTTTTT
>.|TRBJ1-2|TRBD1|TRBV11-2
CASSPISSGTGGRWYGYTF
TGTGCCAGCAGCCCAATATCCTCCGGGACAGGGGGCAGATGGTATGGCTACACCTTC
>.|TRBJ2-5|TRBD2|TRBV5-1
CASRIGRTQETQYF
TGCGCCAGCAGAATCGGGAGGACTCAAGAGACCCAGTACTTC
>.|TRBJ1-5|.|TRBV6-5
CASIRVLGQPQHF
TGTGCCAGCATCCGGGTACTAGGTCAGCCCCAGCATTTT
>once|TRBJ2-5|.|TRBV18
CASSPLVQMQTQYF
TGTGCCAGCTCACCGCTGGTACAGATGCAGACCCAGTACTTC
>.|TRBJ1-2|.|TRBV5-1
CASRTRDTDLLYGYTF
TGCGCCAGCAGAACCCGGGACACGGACCTACTCTATGGCTACACCTTC
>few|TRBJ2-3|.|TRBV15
CATSRALVADTQYF
TGTGCCACCAGCAGGGCGCTAGTCGCAGATACGCAGTATTTT
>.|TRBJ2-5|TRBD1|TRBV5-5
CASSLAYRGQGRGQETQYF
TGTGCCAGCAGCTTGGCCTATAGGGGACAGGGTAGGGGACAAGAGACCCAGTACTTC
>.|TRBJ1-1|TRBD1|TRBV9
CASSLTGGNTEAFF
TGTGCCAGCAGCTTGACAGGGGGGAACACTGAAGCTTTCTTT
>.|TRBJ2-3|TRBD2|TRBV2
CASKGLAGGQSLNTQYF
TGTGCCAGCAAGGGACTAGCGGGGGGGCAGTCCCTGAATACGCAGTATTTT
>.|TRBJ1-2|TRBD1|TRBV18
CASSPFLGQGGYGYTF
TGTGCCAGCTCACCCTTTCTTGGACAGGGAGGCTATGGCTACACCTTC
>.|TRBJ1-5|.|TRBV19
CASSISGGSNQPQHF
TGTGCCAGTAGTATCAGCGGCGGGAGCAATCAGCCCCAGCATTTT
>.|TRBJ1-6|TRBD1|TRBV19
CASRGDRESWNSPLHF
TGTGCCAGTAGGGGAGACAGGGAGTCGTGGAATTCACCCCTCCACTTT
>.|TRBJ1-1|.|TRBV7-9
CASSLRQDSTEAFF
TGTGCCAGCAGCTTAAGACAGGACTCCACTGAAGCTTTCTTT
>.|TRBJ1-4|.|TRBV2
CASSISRSNEKLFF
TGTGCCAGCAGCATCAGTCGATCTAATGAAAAACTGTTTTTT
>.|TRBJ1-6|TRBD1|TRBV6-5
CASKTGGDYNSPLHF
TGTGCCAGTAAAACAGGGGGCGACTATAATTCACCCCTCCACTTT
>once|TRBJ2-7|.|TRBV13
CASSLVRGPYEQYF
TGTGCCAGCAGCTTAGTTCGGGGTCCCTACGAGCAGTACTTC
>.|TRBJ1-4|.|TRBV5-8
CASSLASLRGTLSEKLFF
TGTGCCAGCAGCTTGGCCTCTTTACGGGGGACGTTAAGTGAAAAACTGTTTTTT
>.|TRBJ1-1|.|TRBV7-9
CASSFFGNTEAFF
TGTGCCAGCAGCTTCTTCGGGAACACTGAAGCTTTCTTT
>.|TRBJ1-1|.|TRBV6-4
CASADSALTEAFF
TGTGCCAGCGCGGACTCGGCCCTCACTGAAGCTTTCTTT
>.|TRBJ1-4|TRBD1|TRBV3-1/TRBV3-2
CASSQDLGTGGEKLFF
TGTGCCAGCAGCCAAGATCTAGGGACAGGGGGCGAAAAACTGTTTTTT
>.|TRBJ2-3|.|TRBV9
CASSVKRGSSTDTQYF
TGTGCCAGCAGCGTCAAGAGGGGGTCTAGCACAGATACGCAGTATTTT
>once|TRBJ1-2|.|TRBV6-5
CASSLDFYGYTF
TGTGCCAGCAGCCTAGACTTCTATGGCTACACCTTC
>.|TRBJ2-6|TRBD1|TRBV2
CASSSDRAGANVLTF
TGTGCCAGCAGTTCGGACAGGGCTGGGGCCAACGTCCTGACTTTC
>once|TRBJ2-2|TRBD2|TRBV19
CASSIWRGGPGELFF
TGTGCCAGTAGTATCTGGCGGGGGGGCCCCGGGGAGCTGTTTTTT
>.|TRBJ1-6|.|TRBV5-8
CASSLEPGHKTSPLHF
TGTGCCAGCAGCTTGGAACCGGGACATAAAACTTCACCCCTCCACTTT
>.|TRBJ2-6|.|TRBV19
CASSLSSLVSGANVLTF
TGTGCCAGTAGTCTGTCCTCGCTAGTATCTGGGGCCAACGTCCTGACTTTC
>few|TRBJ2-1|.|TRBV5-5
CASSLGGPWNEQFF
TGTGCCAGCAGCTTGGGGGGGCCCTGGAATGAGCAGTTCTTC
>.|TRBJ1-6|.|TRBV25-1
CASSEQNSPLHF
TGTGCCAGCAGTGAACAGAATTCACCCCTCCACTTT
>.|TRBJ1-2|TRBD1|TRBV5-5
CASSLLSTGAGYTF
TGTGCCAGCAGCTTGTTATCGACAGGGGCTGGCTACACCTTC
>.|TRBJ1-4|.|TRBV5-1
CASSLTSVREKLFF
TGCGCCAGCAGCTTGACCTCAGTGAGGGAAAAACTGTTTTTT
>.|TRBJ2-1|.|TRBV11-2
CASSRGGKQFF
TGTGCCAGCAGCCGAGGGGGAAAGCAGTTCTTC
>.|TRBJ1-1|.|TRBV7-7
CASSPRSVDSNTEAFF
TGTGCCAGCAGCCCCCGGAGCGTGGACTCGAACACTGAAGCTTTCTTT
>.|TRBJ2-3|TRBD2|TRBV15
CATSRVRMASGDSSTDTQYF
TGTGCCACCAGCAGAGTTCGCATGGCTAGCGGGGATTCTAGCACAGATACGCAGTATTTT
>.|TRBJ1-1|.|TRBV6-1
CASSAPRGGGSTEAFF
TGTGCCAGCAGTGCCCCTAGGGGGGGCGGGAGCACTGAAGCTTTCTTT
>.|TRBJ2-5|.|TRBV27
CASSFPSPRETQYF
TGTGCCAGCAGTTTCCCAAGCCCTAGAGAGACCCAGTACTTC
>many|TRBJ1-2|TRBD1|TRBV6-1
CASSEWGQNYGYTF
TGTGCCAGCAGTGAATGGGGACAGAACTATGGCTACACCTTC
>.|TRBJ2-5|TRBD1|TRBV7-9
CASSFFGQGQETQYF
TGTGCCAGCAGCTTCTTCGGACAGGGCCAAGAGACCCAGTACTTC
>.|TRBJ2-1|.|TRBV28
CASTPRGLGHPNEQFF
TGTGCCAGCACCCCCAGGGGTTTGGGGCACCCTAATGAGCAGTTCTTC
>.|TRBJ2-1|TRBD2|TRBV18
CASSLFSGGRNEQFF
TGTGCCAGCTCACTCTTTAGCGGGGGGAGAAATGAGCAGTTCTTC
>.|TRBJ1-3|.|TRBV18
CASSPQYGSSGNTIYF
TGTGCCAGCTCACCACAGTACGGGTCTTCTGGAAACACCATATATTTT
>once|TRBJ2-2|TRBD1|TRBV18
CASSPGTVNTGELFF
TGTGCCAGCTCACCCGGGACAGTGAACACCGGGGAGCTGTTTTTT
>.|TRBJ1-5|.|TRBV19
CASSTGSSNQPQHF
TGTGCCAGTAGTACCGGGAGCAGCAATCAGCCCCAGCATTTT
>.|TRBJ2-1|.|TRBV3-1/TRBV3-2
CASSQDRLQFF
TGTGCCAGCAGCCAAGATAGACTGCAGTTCTTC
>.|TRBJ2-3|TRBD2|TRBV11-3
CASSLEGLATDTQYF
TGTGCCAGCAGCTTAGAGGGACTAGCTACAGATACGCAGTATTTT
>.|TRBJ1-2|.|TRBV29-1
CSVEGARNYGYTF
TGCAGCGTTGAAGGGGCACGTAACTATGGCTACACCTTC
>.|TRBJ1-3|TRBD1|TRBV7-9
CASSSRDRRIYF
TGTGCCAGCAGCTCCCGGGACAGGAGGATATATTTT
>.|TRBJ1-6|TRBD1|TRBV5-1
CASSLAAGGVGSPLHF
TGCGCCAGCAGCTTGGCTGCAGGGGGCGTGGGTTCACCCCTCCACTTT